These 29 T cell receptor beta chains were all obtained from the same sample, sequenced in a study of post-analysis software for immune sequencing data. Study-wide results and caveats: Controls had lower frequencies than patients of about 5 TRBV segments, which included TRBV5-6, TRBV5-1 and TRBV20-1.

Incorporated into the TCR beta cDNA libraries were unique molecular identifiers, which served to reduce PCR and sequencing biases. A single record per CDR3 protein comes from TCRdb applying MiXCR to the PCR reads. This repertoire shows 500,000 to 600,000 distinct CDR3 sequences, about 40% found once; its top ten account for more than 1.5%. Their recognized antigens are unknown. The sequencing input was blood. The receptors shown here come from a girl aged 5 to 17 with multiple sclerosis.

This clonotype has a handful of counts. This chain connects TRBV5-1 to TRBJ2-5, with 11 positions matching TRBD1. This CDR3 is built from 14 residues. CDR1 is SGHRS and CDR2 is YFSETQ in the germline V gene. Germline trimming cut 4 bases from V and 6 bases from J; bases unmatched to any gene: 5. The CDR3 is CASSGGQGEKTQYF. The CDR3 DNA sequence: TGCGCCAGCAGCGGGGGACAGGGGGAAAAGACCCAGTACTTC.

The chain uses TRBV12-3 or TRBV12-4 and TRBJ1-1, with a tentative D call TRBD1 (5 bases). Between the trimmed V and J ends, which lost 6 bases and 5 bases, there was a span of 10 bases. The CDR3 has 12 amino acids. The CDR3 DNA follows: TGTGCCAGCAGACAGGACGGGACTGAAGCTTTCTTT. Its translation is CASRQDGTEAFF.

Only a few counts were recorded for this clonotype. This chain joins TRBV7-9 and TRBJ2-7; D is perhaps TRBD1 (6 bases). The CDR3 spans 16 residues. V shed 6 bases and J shed 0 bases, with 18 bases lying between them. Germline CDR1 SEHNR, CDR2 FQNEAQ (reference sequence). CDR3 protein: CASSWKTGSSSYEQYF. The CDR3 nucleotides read TGTGCCAGCAGTTGGAAGACAGGTAGTTCCTCCTACGAGCAGTACTTC.

This clonotype was seen a single time. The rearrangement links TRBV6-4 to TRBJ2-7; D perhaps matches TRBD1 (5 bases). The CDR3 consists of 15 residues. Germline V gives CDR1 MRHNA, CDR2 SNTAGT. The V and J ends lost 6 bases and 2 bases respectively, with 17 bases between them. The CDR3 region is CASRPSPGRAYEQYF. The CDR3 region has the DNA TGTGCCAGCAGGCCCTCCCCCGGCAGGGCCTACGAGCAGTACTTC.

This clonotype was recorded a few times. The J gene is TRBJ2-7, the V gene TRBV19, with D unclear. The CDR3 consists of 11 residues. Trimming removed 1 base from V and 6 bases from J, with 4 bases in between. Germline V CDR1 and CDR2: LNHDA, SQIVND (reference sequence). CDR3 DNA sequence: TGTGCCAGTAGTATAGGGTTCGAGCAGTACTTC. Its translation is CASSIGFEQYF.

The rearrangement uses TRBV6-6 and TRBJ1-5, with 7 bases identical to TRBD1. CDR3 size: 15 residues. The V segment lost 8 bases and the J segment 4 bases; nucleotides outside the gene matches: 11. Germline V gene data show CDR1 as MNHNY and CDR2 as SVGAGI (reference sequence). The CDR3 here is CASLGKGARNQPQHF. CDR3 DNA: TGTGCCAGCCTGGGGAAGGGGGCTCGGAATCAGCCCCAGCATTTT.

The V and J genes are TRBV12-3 or TRBV12-4 and TRBJ2-7; D not resolved. CDR3 length: 11 residues. Trimming took off 6 bases at V and 4 bases at J, with 7 bases between the two ends. The CDR3 DNA reads as TGTGCCAGCAGAGTCGGTTACGAGCAGTACTTC. It encodes CASRVGYEQYF.

The chain couples TRBV4-2 to TRBJ2-7; TRBD1 is a possible D gene (5 bases). This CDR3 is 15 amino acids long. Trimming took off 2 bases at V and 4 bases at J, with 15 bases between the two ends. CDR1 and CDR2 (germline): LGHNA, YNFKEQ. The CDR3 protein is CASSQRMAQGYEQYF. CDR3 coding DNA: TGTGCCAGCAGCCAACGGATGGCCCAGGGTTACGAGCAGTACTTC.

The genes are TRBV7-9 and TRBJ1-1, with no clear D. The V end was cut by 5 bases, the J end by 11 bases, with 18 bases between. CDR1 is SEHNR, CDR2 FQNEAQ, per germline (reference sequence). This CDR3 region has 13 residues. As DNA, the CDR3 is TGTGCCAGCAGCGACCAGGTCGGGCGCGGGGCTTTCTTT. It yields the protein CASSDQVGRGAFF.

In this sample, this clonotype turned up a few times. The chain employs TRBV7-3 and TRBJ2-1; tentative D call: TRBD2 (5 bases). The germline CDR1 and CDR2 sequences are SGHTA and FQGTGA. This CDR3 spans 16 amino acids. V was pared by 2 bases and J by 10 bases, with 21 bases between. The CDR3 loop reads CASSLGYPGMATEQFF. The CDR3 DNA follows: TGTGCCAGCAGCTTAGGGTATCCGGGAATGGCCACCGAGCAGTTCTTC.

This rearrangement joins TRBV15 to TRBJ2-1, with 7 bases matching TRBD2. The germline CDR1 and CDR2 sequences are LNHNV and YYDKDF (reference sequence). The CDR3 sequence is 15 residues long. The ends lost 4 bases at V and 2 bases at J; junction bases unmatched: 5. CDR3 nucleotides: TGTGCCACCAGCATAGGGGCGGGGGCCTACAATGAGCAGTTCTTC. Protein product: CATSIGAGAYNEQFF.

The chain has TRBV6-5 and TRBJ2-7, with D unresolved. CDR1 is MNHEY and CDR2 is SVGAGI in the germline V gene. CDR3 length: 14 residues. V was shortened by 0 bases and J by 2 bases, with 8 bases between the two germline ends. The CDR3 DNA reads as TGTGCCAGCAGTTACTCCGGCTCCCCCTACGAGCAGTACTTC. Its translation: CASSYSGSPYEQYF.

Only a few counts were recorded for this clonotype. The rearrangement joins TRBV6-5 to TRBJ2-4; 8 bases are shared with TRBD1. J was trimmed by 5 bases and V by 6 bases; bases with no gene match: 6. The CDR3 spans 14 residues. The germline V gene has CDR1 MNHEY and CDR2 SVGAGI. This CDR3 reads CASSQTGDENIQYF. The CDR3 coding sequence is TGTGCCAGCAGCCAGACAGGGGACGAAAACATTCAGTACTTC.

The chain combines TRBV5-1 with TRBJ2-1, with TRBD2 identical over 12 bases. Trimming removed 2 bases from V and 12 bases from J; junction bases left unmatched: 9. The CDR3 has 15 residues. Germline loops: CDR1 SGHRS, CDR2 YFSETQ. DNA for the CDR3: TGCGCCAGCAGCTTACTAGCGGGGGGCTTTTTTAGGCAGTTCTTC. Translating it yields CASSLLAGGFFRQFF.

This chain connects TRBV12-3 or TRBV12-4 to TRBJ2-7; D tentatively reads TRBD1 or TRBD2 (5 bases each). The CDR3 is made up of 13 amino acids. Deletions cut 6 bases from V and 2 bases from J, with 11 bases between. The DNA for the CDR3 is TGTGCCAGCAGGGGGGAGAGACCCTACGAGCAGTACTTC. Translation gives CASRGERPYEQYF.

The CDR3 reads CASSEASAKDYEQYF. CDR3 sequence (DNA): TGTGCCAGCAGTGAAGCCTCTGCGAAGGACTACGAGCAGTACTTC. J is TRBJ2-7 and V is TRBV2; D remains ambiguous. The CDR3 totals 15 residues. V was clipped by 0 bases and J by 3 bases, with 12 bases between them. The germline gives CDR1 SNHLY, CDR2 FYNNEI.

This clonotype appeared a few times. The V gene is TRBV5-1, the J gene TRBJ1-2, with no clear D. Germline V gives CDR1 SGHRS, CDR2 YFSETQ. CDR3 length equals 14 residues. V shed 3 bases and J shed 2 bases, with 11 bases lying between them. CDR3 residues: CASSSRAGNYGYTF. The DNA of the CDR3 is TGCGCCAGCAGCTCTCGGGCCGGGAACTATGGCTACACCTTC.

This clonotype turned up a few times. The chain recombines TRBV28 with TRBJ2-7, with D tentatively TRBD1 or TRBD2 (5 bases each). The V end lost 1 base, the J end lost 5 bases, and 9 bases lay between the germline ends. The CDR3 has 13 residues. Germline-derived CDR1 and CDR2 are MDHEN and SYDVKM. CDR3 sequence: CASSLSGTHEQYF. The CDR3 DNA sequence: TGTGCCAGCAGTTTATCAGGGACCCACGAGCAGTACTTC.

The chain couples TRBV12-3 or TRBV12-4 to TRBJ2-2, with 7 bases matching TRBD2. This CDR3 contains 16 residues. V lost 7 bases and J lost 5; bases outside the gene matches: 13. CDR3 in DNA: TGTGCCAGCACCAGGGCAGCGGGGATCGAGACCGGGGAGCTGTTTTTT. Translated, it gives CASTRAAGIETGELFF.

The rearrangement links TRBV12-3 or TRBV12-4 to TRBJ2-5, with 7 bases that match TRBD2. The end of the DNA aligns better with TRBJ2-7, so the J call may be wrong. The CDR3 length is 14 residues. The DNA for the CDR3 is TGTGCCAGCAGTTTACGGGGGGAATCCCACGAGCAGTACTTC. Protein product: CASSLRGESHEQYF.

The chain couples TRBV5-1 to TRBJ2-1; tentative D call: TRBD1 (6 bases). The germline gives CDR1 SGHRS, CDR2 YFSETQ. This CDR3 has 16 amino acids. The ends were cut back, 3 bases at V and 1 base at J, with 14 bases in the middle. CDR3: CASSSQPGDSYNEQFF. CDR3 sequence (DNA): TGCGCCAGCAGCTCGCAGCCAGGGGATTCCTACAATGAGCAGTTCTTC.

The V gene is TRBV5-1, the J gene TRBJ1-1; 11 nucleotides align to TRBD1. Germline V gene sequence: CDR1 SGHRS, CDR2 YFSETQ. The CDR3 has 15 amino acids. Trimming removed 4 bases from V and 3 bases from J; junction bases left unmatched: 5. The CDR3 nucleotides are TGCGCCAGCAGCAAGGACAGGGGGCGGGACACTGAAGCTTTCTTT. Encoded protein: CASSKDRGRDTEAFF. The whole variable domain, remainder taken from reference TRBV5-1 and TRBJ1-1, is KAGVTQTPRYLIKTRGQQVTLSCSPISGHRSVSWYQQTPGQGLQFLFEYFSETQRNKGNFPGRFSGRQFSNSRSEMNVSTLELGDSALYLCASSKDRGRDTEAFFGQGTRLTVV.

The rearrangement uses TRBV6-1 and TRBJ1-2; no firm D call. This CDR3 has 12 amino acids. The V end lost 4 bases, the J end lost 4 bases, and 7 bases lay between the germline ends. Per the germline V gene, CDR1 is MNHNS and CDR2 is SASEGT. The CDR3 sequence: CASSGLFYGYTF. Here the CDR3 DNA reads TGTGCCAGCAGTGGACTTTTCTATGGCTACACCTTC.

The V and J genes are TRBV29-1 and TRBJ2-1; 7 bases align to TRBD1. This CDR3 comprises 12 residues. Germline-derived CDR1 and CDR2 are SQVTM and ANQGSEA. With 4 bases clipped from V and 8 bases from J, the junction kept 5 bases outside the gene matches. This CDR3 reads CSVGQGSYEQFF. The CDR3 nucleotides are TGCAGCGTTGGACAGGGCTCCTATGAGCAGTTCTTC.

Notes on this clonotype: Its ends do not fully match the called genes, so a read error is possible. The chain has TRBV20-1 and TRBJ2-5; tentative D call: TRBD2 (5 bases). The germline V gene encodes CDR1 DFQATT and CDR2 SNEGSKA (reference sequence). The CDR3 runs to 11 residues. As DNA, the CDR3 is TGCAGGGCTAGAGGAGGCGAGACCCAGTACTTC. It yields the protein CRARGGETQYF.

The CDR3 region is CASSLEGRGPYNEQFF. The CDR3 bases are TGTGCCAGCAGTTTAGAAGGCAGGGGGCCCTACAATGAGCAGTTCTTC. The genes are TRBV12-3 or TRBV12-4 and TRBJ2-1; 8 bases are shared with TRBD1. This CDR3 region has 16 residues. Losses at the gene ends were 1 base for V and 2 bases for J; bases not matched to a gene: 4.

This clonotype occurred a few times. CDR3 in DNA: TGCAGTGCCAGGACAGGGCCCCGTACCTGGAACCCCAACCGCTCCTACGAGCAGTACTTC. It yields the protein CSARTGPRTWNPNRSYEQYF. V gene TRBV20-1 combines with J gene TRBJ2-7; 8 nucleotides agree with TRBD1. This CDR3 has 20 amino acids. Trimming removed 6 bases from V and 0 bases from J; junction bases left unmatched: 25. Germline values: CDR1 DFQATT, CDR2 SNEGSKA (reference sequence).

The chain joins TRBV7-8 to TRBJ2-5, with TRBD2 matching 9 bases. The assigned J gene may be wrong: the sequence end matches TRBJ2-7 better. This CDR3 region has 15 residues. The germline CDR1 and CDR2 sequences are SGHVS and FQNEAQ. This CDR3 is CASSTTAGGPYEQYF. CDR3 sequence (DNA): TGTGCCAGCAGCACCACCGCGGGAGGGCCCTACGAGCAGTACTTC.

The V gene is TRBV7-2, the J gene TRBJ2-1; 9 bases align to TRBD2. The CDR3 is 16 residues long. CDR1 and CDR2 from the germline V gene are SGHTA and FQGNSA. J was trimmed by 9 bases and V by 1 base; bases with no gene match: 10. The CDR3 spells CASSLVAGGLLREQFF. The CDR3 DNA sequence: TGTGCCAGCAGCTTAGTTGCGGGGGGGCTCCTACGTGAGCAGTTCTTC.